The sequence of this T cell receptor beta chain was determined in a study of low-dose radiotherapy and immunotherapy resistance in tumors. Study-wide context: Intravenous ipilimumab 1 mg/kg every six weeks was given with nivolumab 240 mg every two weeks.

Both TCRalpha and TCRbeta chains were reverse transcribed with V-gene-specific primers. TCR amplification used around 19 PCR cycles, a constant-region primer and a V-primer adapter. With in vitro transcription, the isolated mRNA was amplified. MiXCR, run by TCRdb on the reads, gives a single entry per CDR3 protein. In the table there are about 16,000 distinct CDR3 sequences, roughly 70% of which are singletons. The donors, trial participants, received nivolumab, ipilimumab, aspirin, low-dose cyclophosphamide and low-dose radiotherapy. Trimming left V 6 bases short and J 3 bases short, with 15 bases between. CDR3 length: 14 residues. Germline V gene sequence: CDR1 MDHEN, CDR2 SYDVKM.

The TCR originated in a human donor with advanced metastatic prostate, ovarian, gallbladder or colorectal cancer (not recorded which). This table probably holds off-target reads from a library built for another chain. The chain uses TRBV28 and TRBJ2-7, with D possibly matching TRBD2 (7 bases). The CDR3 loop reads CASRRGGGNYEQYF. Written as DNA, the CDR3 is TGTGCCAGCAGGAGGGGGGGAGGGAACTACGAGCAGTACTTC.